The clone carrying this T cell receptor (beta chain) was recorded many times. Its antigen is undetermined. A quantitative 5'-RACE method, one with molecular barcodes, was used to make TCR beta libraries. Each CDR3 protein gets one entry after TCRdb re-called the 5' RACE reads with MiXCR. The sample shows 300,000 to 350,000 distinct CDR3 sequences, around 21% of them seen only once. This entry belongs to a study of CD8 T cells in ankylosing spondylitis. Regarding the study as a whole: Disease-linked clones bore a CD8+ phenotype and were relatively rare in peripheral blood. Roughly eight highly homologous variants made up a TCR beta motif that seemed to typify ankylosing spondylitis blood. The clones that were linked to disease were reported to be significantly enriched in matched synovial fluid samples from ankylosing spondylitis patients.

CDR1 and CDR2 (germline): SQVTM, ANQGSEA. V gave up 0 bases and J gave up 8 bases, with 13 bases separating them. This CDR3 is built from 13 residues. The gene calls are TRBV29-1 and TRBJ1-2; D not resolved. Sequenced: blood, either unsorted or a sorted T cell fraction (not recorded which). This TCR derives from a female donor with ankylosing spondylitis or in good health (not recorded which). The CDR3 DNA sequence: TGCAGCGTTGAAGATCAGGACTCGCAGGGCTACACCTTC. This codes for CSVEDQDSQGYTF.